One sample yielded the 17 T cell receptor beta chains listed below, sequenced in a study of cytomegalovirus exposure and HLA in healthy donors (dated by TCRdb to about 2017). The library was obtained by the immunoSEQ multiplex PCR assay. TCRdb limited this immuneACCESS table to in-frame rearrangements with V and J called. A share of clones is missing; checked studies link under half to unresolved V genes, and the rest is unexplained. The sample table holds about 330,000 clones, of which about nine tenths were seen once. Approximately 1.1% of the sample is taken by the ten largest. The sequenced sample consisted of PBMCs. The source of these receptors is a woman aged 25 to 39 in good health and CMV-seropositive.

The CDR3 here is CASSPTVRQGPNYGYTF. The CDR3 region has the DNA TGTGCCAGCAGTCCCACCGTCCGACAGGGCCCTAACTATGGCTACACCTTC. The chain has TRBV2 and TRBJ1-2; 7 bases are shared with TRBD1. This CDR3 contains 17 residues. V gave up 5 bases and J gave up 0 bases; unmatched junction bases: 12. The V gene's germline CDR1 is SNHLY and CDR2 FYNNEI.

On this clone itself: Other DNA sequences in the sample encode the same CDR3. This chain joins TRBV29-1 and TRBJ2-7; unclear D gene. The germline gives CDR1 SQVTM, CDR2 ANQGSEA. The CDR3 loop spans 12 amino acids. Trimming cost V 4 bases and J 4 bases, with 11 bases left between them. Here the CDR3 DNA reads TGCAGCGTTGTCGGTGGAACATACGAGCAGTACTTC. It codes for CSVVGGTYEQYF.

V gene TRBV5-5 combines with J gene TRBJ1-1; D possibly corresponds to TRBD1 (6 bases). Per germline, CDR1 SGHKS and CDR2 YYEKEE (reference sequence). V lost 1 base and J lost 5, with 12 bases in between. The CDR3 has 14 residues. DNA of the CDR3: TGTGCCAGCAGCTTGTGGGGGGCGCGGACTGAAGCTTTCTTT. As protein: CASSLWGARTEAFF.

This clone was detected once. The chain carries TRBV7-9 and TRBJ2-3, with D possibly being TRBD2 (5 bases). V was cut by 6 bases and J by 6 bases, with 10 bases left in between. Germline values: CDR1 SEHNR, CDR2 FQNEAQ (reference sequence). The CDR3 consists of 12 residues. The CDR3 DNA reads TGTGCCAGCAGGGACTCGGGTGATACGCAGTATTTT. It encodes CASRDSGDTQYF.

The chain employs TRBV4-3 and TRBJ2-1; 7 bases align to TRBD2. V lost 0 bases, J lost 2 bases, and 4 bases stayed unmatched. This CDR3 region has 16 residues. CDR1 and CDR2 from the germline V gene are LGHNA and YSLEER. CDR3 sequence reads: CASSQDASGAYNEQFF. CDR3 sequence (DNA): TGCGCCAGCAGCCAAGATGCCAGCGGGGCCTACAATGAGCAGTTCTTC.

The rearrangement uses TRBV6-1 and TRBJ2-7; D possibly corresponds to TRBD2 (6 bases). This CDR3 region has 15 residues. V lost 3 bases and J lost 3, with 15 bases in between. Per germline, CDR1 MNHNS and CDR2 SASEGT. CDR3 nucleotides: TGTGCCAGCAGTGAGGGGACTCGAAACGACTACGAGCAGTACTTC. Amino acids: CASSEGTRNDYEQYF.

The chain combines TRBV7-3 with TRBJ2-3; 9 positions match TRBD1. The CDR3 sequence is 16 residues long. V trimming: 5 bases; J trimming: 5 bases; junction bases outside the gene matches: 11. Per the germline V gene, CDR1 is SGHTA and CDR2 is FQGTGA. The CDR3 sequence: CASSQTGGVLIDTQYF. CDR3 in DNA: TGTGCCAGCAGCCAAACAGGGGGCGTATTGATAGATACGCAGTATTTT.

The chain uses TRBV4-1 and TRBJ2-7; D possibly corresponds to TRBD1 (5 bases). Germline CDR1 and CDR2: MGHRA and YSYEKL. V shed 0 bases and J shed 3 bases, with 9 bases lying between them. The CDR3 is 14 amino acids. CDR3 protein: CASSQEGVDYEQYF. DNA for the CDR3: TGCGCCAGCAGCCAAGAAGGGGTAGACTACGAGCAGTACTTC.

This rearrangement joins TRBV28 to TRBJ1-2; D unresolved. Germline V gives CDR1 MDHEN, CDR2 SYDVKM. V was shortened by 5 bases and J by 4 bases, with 8 bases between the two germline ends. This CDR3 has 12 residues. The CDR3 DNA is TGTGCCAGCAGTCAAGGTCCCTATGGCTACACCTTC. Its protein product is CASSQGPYGYTF.

This clone showed up many times. This chain joins TRBV4-3 and TRBJ2-6; D remains unclear. Trimming pared 0 bases from V and 1 base from J, leaving 7 bases between. CDR1 is LGHNA, CDR2 YSLEER, per germline. The CDR3 contains 16 residues. CDR3 sequence: CASSQEIGSGANVLTF. The CDR3 DNA follows: TGCGCCAGCAGCCAAGAAATAGGATCTGGGGCCAACGTCCTGACTTTC.

The chain employs TRBV12-5 and TRBJ2-1, with 9 bases that match TRBD2. Germline V gives CDR1 LGHNT, CDR2 FRNRAP. V lost 0 bases to trimming and J lost 6 bases; unmatched junction nucleotides: 6. The CDR3 runs 16 residues. The CDR3 bases are TGTGCTAGTGGTTTGGTATCTTTAGCGGGAGCCAATGAGCAGTTCTTC. It codes for CASGLVSLAGANEQFF. The whole variable domain, remainder taken from reference TRBV12-5 and TRBJ2-1, is DARVTQTPRHKVTEMGQEVTMRCQPILGHNTVFWYRQTMMQGLELLAYFRNRAPLDDSGMPKDRFSAEMPDATLATLKIQPSEPRDSAVYFCASGLVSLAGANEQFFGPGTRLTVL.

The CDR3 reads CASSWARGAQVNQPQHF. The CDR3 DNA sequence: TGTGCCAGCAGCTGGGCGAGAGGTGCCCAGGTTAATCAGCCCCAGCATTTT. The gene calls are TRBV5-8 and TRBJ1-5, with no clear D. The ends were cut back, 3 bases at V and 4 bases at J, with 20 bases in the middle. Looked up from germline, CDR1 is SGHTS and CDR2 is YDEGEE. This CDR3 comprises 17 residues.

The chain combines TRBV5-6 with TRBJ2-7; 12 bases match TRBD2. CDR3 length equals 17 residues. V gave up 0 bases and J gave up 6 bases; unmatched junction bases: 10. Germline lookup yields CDR1 SGHDT and CDR2 YYEEEE. CDR3 protein: CASSLDTSGTSGPEQYF. Written as DNA, the CDR3 is TGTGCCAGCAGCTTGGATACGTCCGGGACTAGCGGGCCCGAGCAGTACTTC.

The chain joins TRBV23-1 to TRBJ2-1; TRBD2 agrees at 12 bases. TRBV23-1 is an ORF; its function is uncertain. This CDR3 comprises 18 residues. The V segment lost 0 bases and the J segment 4 bases; nucleotides outside the gene matches: 7. The CDR3 bases are TGCGCCAGCAGTCAATCGGTCCTAGCGGGGGGGTTTTACAATGAGCAGTTCTTC. Translation: CASSQSVLAGGFYNEQFF.

The CDR3 region is CASSFRARDSSYEQYF. The DNA for the CDR3 is TGTGCCAGCAGTTTTCGGGCAAGGGATAGCTCCTACGAGCAGTACTTC. The V and J genes are TRBV27 and TRBJ2-7, with D hard to call. CDR3 length: 16 amino acids. Germline-derived CDR1 and CDR2 are MNHEY and SMNVEV (reference sequence). The ends were cut back, 3 bases at V and 0 bases at J, with 15 bases in the middle.

J is TRBJ2-5 and V is TRBV11-2, with 7 bases aligning to TRBD2. The CDR3 contains 17 residues. Germline V gene data show CDR1 as SGHAT and CDR2 as FQNNGV. V shed 5 bases and J 5 bases; nucleotides not matched to a gene: 17. As DNA, the CDR3 is TGTGCCAGCAGCCTAGGAAGAGGGAGGGTCCAGAGGGAGACCCAGTACTTC. Translation: CASSLGRGRVQRETQYF.

This clone was observed a handful of times. The chain recombines TRBV9 with TRBJ2-5, with a weak D call TRBD1 (5 bases). This CDR3 is built from 13 residues. Per the germline V gene, CDR1 is SGDLS and CDR2 is YYNGEE. Trimming cost V 2 bases and J 3 bases, with 8 bases left between them. The CDR3 spells CASSVQGKETQYF. The CDR3 region has the DNA TGTGCCAGCAGCGTCCAGGGTAAAGAGACCCAGTACTTC.